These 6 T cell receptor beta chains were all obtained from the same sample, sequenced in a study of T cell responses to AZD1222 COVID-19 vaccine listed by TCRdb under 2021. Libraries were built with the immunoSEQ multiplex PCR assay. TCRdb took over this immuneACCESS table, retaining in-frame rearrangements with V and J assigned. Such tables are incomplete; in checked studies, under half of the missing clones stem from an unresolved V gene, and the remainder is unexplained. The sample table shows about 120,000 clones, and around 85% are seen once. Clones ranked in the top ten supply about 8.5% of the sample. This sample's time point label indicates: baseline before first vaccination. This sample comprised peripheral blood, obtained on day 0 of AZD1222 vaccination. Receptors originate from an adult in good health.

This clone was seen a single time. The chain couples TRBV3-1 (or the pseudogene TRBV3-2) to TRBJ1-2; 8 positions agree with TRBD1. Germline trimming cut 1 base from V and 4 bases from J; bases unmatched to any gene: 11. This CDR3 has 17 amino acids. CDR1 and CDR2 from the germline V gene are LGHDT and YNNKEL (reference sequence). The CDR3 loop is CASSQGPADRASYGYTF. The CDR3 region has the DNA TGTGCCAGCAGCCAAGGACCCGCGGACAGGGCCTCCTATGGCTACACCTTC.

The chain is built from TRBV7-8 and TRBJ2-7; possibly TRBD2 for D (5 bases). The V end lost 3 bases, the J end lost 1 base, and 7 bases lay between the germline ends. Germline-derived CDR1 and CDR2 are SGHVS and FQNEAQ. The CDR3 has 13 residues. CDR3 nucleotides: TGTGCCAGCAGCTTCCGGACTTCCTACGAGCAGTACTTC. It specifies CASSFRTSYEQYF. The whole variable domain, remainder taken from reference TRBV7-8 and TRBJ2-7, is GAGVSQSPRYKVAKRGQDVALRCDPISGHVSLFWYQQALGQGPEFLTYFQNEAQLDKSGLPSDRFFAERPEGSVSTLKIQRTQQEDSAVYLCASSFRTSYEQYFGPGTRLTVT.

CDR3 amino acids: CASGRIAGAFKGSSYEQYF. The DNA of the CDR3 is TGTGCCAGCGGACGCATAGCGGGAGCTTTCAAGGGAAGCTCCTACGAGCAGTACTTC. The chain recombines TRBV27 with TRBJ2-7; 9 nucleotides line up with TRBD2. V lost 8 bases to trimming and J lost 0 bases; unmatched junction nucleotides: 20. The germline V gene encodes CDR1 MNHEY and CDR2 SMNVEV (reference sequence). CDR3 size: 19 residues.

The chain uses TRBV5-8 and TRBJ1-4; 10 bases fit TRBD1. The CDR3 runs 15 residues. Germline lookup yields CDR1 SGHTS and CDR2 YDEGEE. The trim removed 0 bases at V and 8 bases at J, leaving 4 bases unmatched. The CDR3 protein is CASSLEGTGVEKLFF. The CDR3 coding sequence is TGTGCCAGCAGCTTGGAGGGGACAGGGGTAGAAAAACTGTTTTTT.

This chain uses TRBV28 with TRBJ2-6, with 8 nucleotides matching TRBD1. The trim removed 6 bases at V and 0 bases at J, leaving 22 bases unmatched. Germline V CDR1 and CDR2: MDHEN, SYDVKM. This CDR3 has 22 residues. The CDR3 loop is CASRGSLGTGLLAPSGANVLTF. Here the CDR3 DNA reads TGTGCCAGCAGGGGGTCTCTGGGGACAGGTCTGCTAGCCCCCTCTGGGGCCAACGTCCTGACTTTC.

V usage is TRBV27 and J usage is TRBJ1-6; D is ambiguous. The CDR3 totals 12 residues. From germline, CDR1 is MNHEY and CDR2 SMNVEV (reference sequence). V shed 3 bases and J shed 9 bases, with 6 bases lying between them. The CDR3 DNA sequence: TGTGCCAGCAGTTTGGGGAGTTCACCCCTCCACTTT. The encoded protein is CASSLGSSPLHF.